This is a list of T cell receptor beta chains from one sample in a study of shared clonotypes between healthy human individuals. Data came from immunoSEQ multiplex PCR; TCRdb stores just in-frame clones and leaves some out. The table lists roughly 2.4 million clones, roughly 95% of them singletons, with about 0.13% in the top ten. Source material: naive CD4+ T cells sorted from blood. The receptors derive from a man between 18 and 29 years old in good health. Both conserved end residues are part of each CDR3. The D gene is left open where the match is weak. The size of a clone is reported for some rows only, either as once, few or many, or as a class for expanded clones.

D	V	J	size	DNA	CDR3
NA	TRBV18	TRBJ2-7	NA	TGTGCCAGCTCACCGGACGGACCCTACGAGCAGTACTTC	CASSPDGPYEQYF
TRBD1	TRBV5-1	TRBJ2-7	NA	TGCGCCAGCAGCTTGGAGGGACAGGGTCCCTACGAGCAGTACTTC	CASSLEGQGPYEQYF
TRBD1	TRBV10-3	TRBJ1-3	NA	TGTGCCATCAGTGGGGGACAGACCTCTGGAAACACCATATATTTT	CAISGGQTSGNTIYF
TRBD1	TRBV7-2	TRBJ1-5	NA	TGTGCCAGCATGCCGGGACAGGGGCTTCAGCCCCAGCATTTT	CASMPGQGLQPQHF
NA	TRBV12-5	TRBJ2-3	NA	TGTGCTAGTGGTTTGGGGCTAGTTGGGAGCACAGATACGCAGTATTTT	CASGLGLVGSTDTQYF
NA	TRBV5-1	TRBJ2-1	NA	TGCGCCAGCAGCTTGGATCTCCTTGTTGCGAATGAGCAGTTCTTC	CASSLDLLVANEQFF
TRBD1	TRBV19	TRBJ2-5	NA	TGTGCCAGTGGACAGGGGAGGGAGACCCAGTACTTC	CASGQGRETQYF
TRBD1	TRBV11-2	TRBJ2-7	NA	TGTGCCAGTCGACGGGACAGGGGCTACGAGCAGTACTTC	CASRRDRGYEQYF
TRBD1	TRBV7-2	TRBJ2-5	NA	TGTGCCAGCAGCCCAGACAGGGGGCGCGTAGAGACCCAGTACTTC	CASSPDRGRVETQYF
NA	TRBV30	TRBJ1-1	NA	TGTGCCTGGACCTGGGGGCGATACACTGAAGCTTTCTTT	CAWTWGRYTEAFF
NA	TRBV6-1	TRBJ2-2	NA	TGTGCCAGCCTTGGGGCCTCGAACACCGGGGAGCTGTTTTTT	CASLGASNTGELFF
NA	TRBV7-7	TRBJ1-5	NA	TGTGCTAGCAGCTTAGACGGTGAGAAGGCCCAGCATTTT	CASSLDGEKAQHF
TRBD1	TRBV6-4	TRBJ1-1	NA	TGTGCCAGCAGTCGGGGGACAGGCGTGAACACTGAAGCTTTCTTT	CASSRGTGVNTEAFF
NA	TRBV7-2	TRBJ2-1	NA	TGTGCCAGCAGCCCCGACGGTAATATCTACAATGAGCAGTTCTTC	CASSPDGNIYNEQFF
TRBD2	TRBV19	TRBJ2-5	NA	TGTGCCAGTACCATGAGCGGGGCTCAAGAGACCCAGTACTTC	CASTMSGAQETQYF
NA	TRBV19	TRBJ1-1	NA	TGTGCCAGTAGTATTATTTTGGAAGGGACTGAAGCTTTCTTT	CASSIILEGTEAFF
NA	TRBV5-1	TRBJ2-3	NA	TGCGCCAGCAGAGGAACTAGCACAGATACGCAGTATTTT	CASRGTSTDTQYF
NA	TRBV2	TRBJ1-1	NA	TGTGCCAGCACGGCGAGGCAGCCCTCCTCTTTCTTT	CASTARQPSSFF
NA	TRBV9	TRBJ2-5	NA	TGTGCCAGCAGCGTAGCCCCCATTGGCAGGGGCCAAGAGACCCAGTACTTC	CASSVAPIGRGQETQYF
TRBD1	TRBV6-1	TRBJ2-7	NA	TGTGCCAGCAGTGAATTGACAGGGGGCGAGCAGTACTTC	CASSELTGGEQYF
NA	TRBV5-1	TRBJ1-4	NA	TGCGCCAGCAGCTCGTCTGGGGGGACTAATGAAAAACTGTTTTTT	CASSSSGGTNEKLFF
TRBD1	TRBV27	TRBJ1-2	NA	TGTGCCAGCAGTTTAGTTCCCGACAGGGGGGCCTATGGCTACACCTTC	CASSLVPDRGAYGYTF
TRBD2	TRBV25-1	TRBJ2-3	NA	TGTGCCAGCCAACTAGCGGGAAAGATTGATACGCAGTATTTT	CASQLAGKIDTQYF
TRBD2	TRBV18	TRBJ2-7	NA	TGTGCCAGCTCACCTTGGAGGGAGGGCTACGAGCAGTACTTC	CASSPWREGYEQYF
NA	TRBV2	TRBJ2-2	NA	TGTGCCAGCATCGAAGGGGGTGGGAACACCGGGGAGCTGTTTTTT	CASIEGGGNTGELFF
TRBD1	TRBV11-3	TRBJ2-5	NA	TGTGCCAGCAGCGCCATCTCGGGACAGCAAGAGACCCAGTACTTC	CASSAISGQQETQYF
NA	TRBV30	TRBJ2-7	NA	TGTGCCTGGAGCCCGGCTTACGAGCAGTACTTC	CAWSPAYEQYF
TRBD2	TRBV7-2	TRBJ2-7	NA	TGTGCCAGCAGCTTAGCGAAGACTAGCGGGGGATCCTACGAGCAGTACTTC	CASSLAKTSGGSYEQYF
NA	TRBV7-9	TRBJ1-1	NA	TGTGCCAGCAGCCGGATTAAAGACAGTGAAGCTTTCTTT	CASSRIKDSEAFF
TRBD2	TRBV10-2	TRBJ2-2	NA	TGCGCCAGCAGTGACCATCCAACTAGCGGGAGGGCCGGTGACACCGGGGAGCTGTTTTTT	CASSDHPTSGRAGDTGELFF
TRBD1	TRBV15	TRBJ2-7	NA	TGTGCCACCAGCGGACCACAGGGGTACGAGCAGTACTTC	CATSGPQGYEQYF
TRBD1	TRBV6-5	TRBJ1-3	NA	TGTGCCAGCAGTTCCACAGGGGTCTCTGGAAACACCATATATTTT	CASSSTGVSGNTIYF
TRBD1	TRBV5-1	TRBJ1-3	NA	TGCGCCAGCAGCTTGGGCTACCAACAGGGGATGGCTGGAAACACCATATATTTT	CASSLGYQQGMAGNTIYF
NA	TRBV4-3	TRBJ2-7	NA	TGCGCCAGCAGCCAAGATCGTCCCGGCCCGTTCGTCCAGTACTTC	CASSQDRPGPFVQYF
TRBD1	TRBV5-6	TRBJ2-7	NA	TGTGCCAGCAGCCCCGGACAGGATCCCTACGAGCAGTACTTC	CASSPGQDPYEQYF
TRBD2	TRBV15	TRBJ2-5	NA	TGTGCCACCAGCAGAGGACTAGCGGCCTCTCAAGAGACCCAGTACTTC	CATSRGLAASQETQYF
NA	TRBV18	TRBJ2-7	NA	TGTGCCAGCTCACAACGGGACGGCTCCTACGAGCAGTACTTC	CASSQRDGSYEQYF
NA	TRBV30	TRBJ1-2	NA	TGTGCCTGGAGTGCTGGACAGACCTATGGCTACACCTTC	CAWSAGQTYGYTF
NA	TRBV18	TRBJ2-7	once	TGTGCCAGCTCACCTGGGGGCCCGTCTACCTACGAGCAGTACTTC	CASSPGGPSTYEQYF
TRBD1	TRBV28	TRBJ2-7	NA	TGTGCCAGCAGTTCCTCTCCAGGGGGCTACGAGCAGTACTTC	CASSSSPGGYEQYF
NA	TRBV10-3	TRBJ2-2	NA	TGTGCCATCAGATCTCAGGGGTCCTCTACGAACACCGGGGAGCTGTTTTTT	CAIRSQGSSTNTGELFF
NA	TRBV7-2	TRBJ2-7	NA	TGTGCCAGCAGCTTAGCCGCGGGGGCTGGGTACGAGCAGTACTTC	CASSLAAGAGYEQYF
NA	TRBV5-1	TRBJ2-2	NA	TGCGCCAGCAGCTGGACGGGGGACAACACCGGGGAGCTGTTTTTT	CASSWTGDNTGELFF
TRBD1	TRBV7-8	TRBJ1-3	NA	TGTGCCAGCAGACAACAGGGGGCAACTGGAAACACCATATATTTT	CASRQQGATGNTIYF
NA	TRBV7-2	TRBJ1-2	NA	TGTGCCAGCAGCTTAATGGTAGGGAGTCTCTATGGCTACACCTTC	CASSLMVGSLYGYTF
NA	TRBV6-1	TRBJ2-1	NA	TGTGCCAGCAGGTTAAACAGGGACAATGAGCAGTTCTTC	CASRLNRDNEQFF
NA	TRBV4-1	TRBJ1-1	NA	TGCGCCAGCAGCCAAGCCTCCATAGAGAAAGCTTTCTTT	CASSQASIEKAFF
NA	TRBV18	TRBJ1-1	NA	TGTGCCAGCTCACCAGGAACAGGGACGCGGGCTTTCTTT	CASSPGTGTRAFF
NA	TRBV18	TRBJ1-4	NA	TGTGCCAGCTCACTACCGGGAGGGGATGAAAAACTGTTTTTT	CASSLPGGDEKLFF
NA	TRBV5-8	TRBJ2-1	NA	TGTGCCAGCAGGCCCGCAGACTACAATGAGCAGTTCTTC	CASRPADYNEQFF
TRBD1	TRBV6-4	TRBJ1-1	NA	TGTGCCAGCAGTGACTCGGGGGGGACAGCAAACAGGCGCTTGAACACTGAAGCTTTCTTT	CASSDSGGTANRRLNTEAFF
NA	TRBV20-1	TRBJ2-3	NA	TGCAGTGCCCTCCGAGATACGCAGTATTTT	CSALRDTQYF
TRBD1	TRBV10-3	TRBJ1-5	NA	TGTGCCATCAGTGGGACCGGGACAGGGAATCAGCCCCAGCATTTT	CAISGTGTGNQPQHF
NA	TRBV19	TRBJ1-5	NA	TGTGCCAGTAGTATATCGGGGAGCAATCAGCCCCAGCATTTT	CASSISGSNQPQHF
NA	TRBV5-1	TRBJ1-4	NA	TGCGCCAGCAGCGAAAGACCGGGACTTAATGAAAAACTGTTTTTT	CASSERPGLNEKLFF
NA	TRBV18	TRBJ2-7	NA	TGTGCCAGCTCACACAGGACGGTAAGCTCCTACGAGCAGTACTTC	CASSHRTVSSYEQYF
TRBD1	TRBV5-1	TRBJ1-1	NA	TGCGCCAGCAGCTTGGGGACAGGGGGAGGAACTGAAGCTTTCTTT	CASSLGTGGGTEAFF
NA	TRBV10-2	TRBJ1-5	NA	TGCGCCAGCAGTGAGTCGGCCCGCTATCAGCCCCAGCATTTT	CASSESARYQPQHF
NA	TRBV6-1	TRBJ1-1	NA	TGTGCCAGCAGTGAAGACTGGAGGACTGAAGCTTTCTTT	CASSEDWRTEAFF
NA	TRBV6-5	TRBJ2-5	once	TGTGCCACCTTATCTAGTCAAGAGACCCAGTACTTC	CATLSSQETQYF